Each of the 26 T cell receptor beta chains below was sequenced from the same sample in a study of T cells expressing NK-cell markers. Each CDR3 protein gets one entry in TCRdb, which reprocessed the 5' RACE reads and gives no DNA. This sample contains about 260,000 distinct CDR3 sequences. Sequencing was performed on blood T cells: a sorted CD56 or NKG2C T cell subset, CD4+ or CD8+ T cells, or bulk PBMC T cells (not recorded which). The receptors were sampled from a woman between 18 and 70 years old in good health.

The J gene is TRBJ2-3, the V gene TRBV5-4; the D call of TRBD1 rests on TCRdb alone, since no DNA is present to check it. Germline V gene data show CDR1 as SGHNT and CDR2 as YYREEE (reference sequence). CDR3 size: 14 residues. CDR3 sequence reads: CATHRQNYGDTQYF.

This rearrangement joins TRBV12-3 or TRBV12-4 to TRBJ2-1. CDR3 size: 11 residues. CDR3 region: CASRSVNEQFF.

The chain employs TRBV6-1 and TRBJ1-6. The CDR3 is made up of 14 amino acids. CDR1 is MNHNS and CDR2 is SASEGT in the germline V gene. The CDR3 spells CASSVGSSNSPLHF.

The rearrangement uses TRBV20-1 and TRBJ2-1; TCRdb picks TRBD1, but there is no DNA to check that call. Germline CDR1 is DFQATT and CDR2 is SNEGSKA (reference sequence). This CDR3 contains 18 residues. CDR3: CSAPDRGRSWRDYNEQFF.

The chain is built from TRBV6-1 and TRBJ1-5. The CDR3 spans 16 residues. Germline V gene sequence: CDR1 MNHNS, CDR2 SASEGT. CDR3 amino acids: CASSEVGDPLGQPQHF.

The chain recombines TRBV4-2 with TRBJ2-2; the D gene TCRdb calls, TRBD1, cannot be checked with no DNA. The CDR3 has 16 amino acids. Germline values: CDR1 LGHNA, CDR2 YNFKEQ. The CDR3 protein is CASSQRVQGRTGELFF.

This chain links TRBV6-1 with TRBJ1-4. This CDR3 has 15 amino acids. The germline V gene has CDR1 MNHNS and CDR2 SASEGT. This CDR3 reads CASSHQLGNTEKLFF.

V usage is TRBV5-1 and J usage is TRBJ2-3; TCRdb selects TRBD1, and the lack of DNA leaves this call unchecked. The CDR3 length is 17 residues. From germline, CDR1 is SGHRS and CDR2 YFSETQ. The CDR3 reads CASSPQAAGASGDTQYF.

This chain uses TRBV11-2 with TRBJ2-5; absent DNA, TCRdb's TRBD2 call cannot be checked. The CDR3 loop spans 16 amino acids. Per the germline V gene, CDR1 is SGHAT and CDR2 is FQNNGV. This CDR3 is CASSLAGGVIGETQYF.

J is TRBJ1-5 and V is TRBV6-1. This CDR3 comprises 14 residues. From germline, CDR1 is MNHNS and CDR2 SASEGT. CDR3 amino acids: CASCQERGGQPQHF.

The chain uses TRBV29-1 and TRBJ2-1; TCRdb picks TRBD2, but there is no DNA to check that call. The CDR3 consists of 15 residues. The germline gives CDR1 SQVTM, CDR2 ANQGSEA. The CDR3 sequence is CSGRLAGSSYNEQFF.

The V gene is TRBV5-5, the J gene TRBJ1-3. Germline CDR1 and CDR2: SGHKS and YYEKEE (reference sequence). This CDR3 contains 15 residues. CDR3 amino acids: CASSRGLGSGNTIYF.

V and J are TRBV12-3 or TRBV12-4 and TRBJ2-5; TCRdb reports TRBD2, a call that lacks DNA to check it against. The CDR3 length is 15 residues. CDR3 amino acids: CASSPGLKYQETQYF.

J is TRBJ2-1 and V is TRBV12-3 or TRBV12-4. This CDR3 contains 16 residues. CDR3 in amino acids: CASSSSGSSSYNEQFF.

CDR3 sequence reads: CASSQDVSGGGKTQYF. The chain carries TRBV4-1 and TRBJ2-5; TCRdb picks TRBD1, but there is no DNA to check that call. Germline V gene sequence: CDR1 MGHRA, CDR2 YSYEKL. The CDR3 is 16 amino acids.

V and J are TRBV29-1 and TRBJ2-5; the TCRdb call, TRBD1, lacks DNA for checking. The CDR3 consists of 14 residues. Germline CDR1 is SQVTM and CDR2 is ANQGSEA. The chain's CDR3 is CSARTGEGKETQYF.

V is TRBV25-1 and J is TRBJ2-1; TCRdb names TRBD2, which stays unverified in the absence of DNA. Germline V CDR1 and CDR2: MGHDK, SYGVNS. This CDR3 has 15 residues. CDR3: CASSPSGGASDEQFF.

J is TRBJ1-2 and V is TRBV4-3; with no DNA, the TCRdb D assignment of TRBD1 cannot be verified. The CDR3 totals 17 residues. Germline-derived CDR1 and CDR2 are LGHNA and YSLEER. The CDR3 loop is CASSQYSGARASYGYTF.

The chain employs TRBV19 and TRBJ2-3; TCRdb names TRBD1, which stays unverified in the absence of DNA. CDR3 size: 14 residues. Germline assignment: CDR1 LNHDA and CDR2 SQIVND (reference sequence). CDR3 amino acids: CASRLQGSTDTQYF.

The chain combines TRBV14 with TRBJ2-7. Germline-derived CDR1 and CDR2 are SGHDN and FVKESK. There are 13 residues in the CDR3. The CDR3 reads CASSQNHMDEQYF. The full variable domain, completed using reference TRBV14 and TRBJ2-7, is EAGVTQFPSHSVIEKGQTVTLRCDPISGHDNLYWYRRVMGKEIKFLLHFVKESKQDESGMPNNRFLAERTGGTYSTLKVQPAELEDSGVYFCASSQNHMDEQYFGPGTRLTVT.

The chain is built from TRBV6-1 and TRBJ1-1; TCRdb names TRBD1, which stays unverified in the absence of DNA. Germline CDR1 MNHNS, CDR2 SASEGT. The CDR3 contains 12 residues. The CDR3 reads CASSEVTGRAFF.

The chain recombines TRBV7-2 with TRBJ1-1. Germline V CDR1 and CDR2: SGHTA, FQGNSA. The CDR3 length is 14 residues. CDR3 protein: CASSQEPMNTEAFF.

The gene calls are TRBV5-1 and TRBJ1-1; TCRdb outputs TRBD1, but without DNA this stays unchecked. Germline V gene sequence: CDR1 SGHRS, CDR2 YFSETQ. This CDR3 has 13 residues. The CDR3 is CASSGLTENEAFF.

The rearrangement links TRBV5-5 to TRBJ1-2; TCRdb lists TRBD1, though no DNA is available to test this call. Looked up from germline, CDR1 is SGHKS and CDR2 is YYEKEE (reference sequence). The length of the CDR3 is 13 residues. The CDR3 reads CASSDMNGGGYTF.

The CDR3 sequence: CASSLLYSVVGNEQFF. The chain combines TRBV7-2 with TRBJ2-1. The CDR3 has 16 amino acids. Looked up from germline, CDR1 is SGHTA and CDR2 is FQGNSA.

The V and J genes are TRBV6-1 and TRBJ2-7; the TRBD2 assignment by TCRdb is unverifiable without DNA. Germline-derived CDR1 and CDR2 are MNHNS and SASEGT. The CDR3 sequence is 15 residues long. This CDR3 is CASSQWTSGSSEQYF.